These T cell receptor beta chains were read from a single sample in a study of shared clonotypes between healthy human individuals. Measured with immunoSEQ multiplex PCR; TCRdb has only the in-frame clones, and not every one. The repertoire holds about 1 million clones, with approximately 72% as singletons. Sequencing was performed on memory CD4+ T cells sorted from blood. These receptor sequences come from a man between 18 and 29 years old in good health. The CDR3 runs from the conserved cysteine through the conserved F or W. D genes are given only for firm matches. Only some rows state a clone size, as once, few, many or a class for expanded clones.

V gene	J gene	D gene	clone size	CDR3 protein	CDR3 DNA
TRBV19	TRBJ2-4	-	-	CASSVGLQTKNIQYF	TGTGCCAGTAGTGTTGGGCTTCAAACCAAAAACATTCAGTACTTC
TRBV12-2	TRBJ1-2	-	-	CASPPRASRGYTF	TGTGCAAGTCCTCCACGCGCTTCTCGCGGCTACACCTTC
TRBV28	TRBJ1-6	-	-	CASSLRQQNSPLHF	TGTGCCAGCAGTTTACGTCAGCAGAATTCACCCCTCCACTTT
TRBV18	TRBJ2-2	TRBD2	-	CASSPPRSGGSGELFF	TGTGCCAGCTCACCCCCGAGGAGCGGGGGGTCCGGGGAGCTGTTTTTT
TRBV19	TRBJ1-2	TRBD1	-	CASSVNSGTGNYGYTF	TGTGCCAGTAGTGTGAATTCCGGGACAGGGAACTATGGCTACACCTTC
TRBV19	TRBJ1-1	-	few	CASSLTPNTEAFF	TGTGCCAGTAGTCTGACTCCTAACACTGAAGCTTTCTTT
TRBV5-1	TRBJ2-1	-	-	CASSLDRVGSYNEQFF	TGCGCCAGCAGCTTGGACAGGGTAGGGTCCTACAATGAGCAGTTCTTC
TRBV7-2	TRBJ2-5	TRBD2	once	CASSAERGRRAETQYF	TGTGCCAGCAGCGCGGAGCGGGGACGGCGCGCGGAGACCCAGTACTTC
TRBV11-2	TRBJ2-1	-	-	CASSSQRDSEQFF	TGTGCCAGCAGCTCACAAAGGGATAGTGAGCAGTTCTTC
TRBV25-1	TRBJ1-1	TRBD1	many	CASRPSPGQPNTEAFF	TGTGCCAGCAGGCCATCTCCGGGACAGCCGAACACTGAAGCTTTCTTT
TRBV7-6	TRBJ2-1	-	few	CASSLNGIEQFF	TGTGCCAGCAGTCTAAACGGTATTGAGCAGTTCTTC
TRBV5-1	TRBJ2-5	TRBD2	-	CASSLDPGGQETQYF	TGCGCCAGCAGCTTGGACCCGGGGGGACAAGAGACCCAGTACTTC
TRBV28	TRBJ2-3	-	-	CASTQTAQADTQYF	TGTGCCAGCACTCAGACAGCACAGGCAGATACGCAGTATTTT
TRBV7-8	TRBJ2-7	-	once	CASSPRPEAYEQYF	TGTGCCAGCAGCCCCCGCCCCGAGGCCTACGAGCAGTACTTC
TRBV14	TRBJ1-5	-	few	CASSQGPAQPQHF	TGTGCCAGCAGCCAAGGGCCGGCTCAGCCCCAGCATTTT
TRBV4-3	TRBJ2-5	-	-	CASSRNRQQETQYF	TGCGCCAGCAGCCGTAACCGCCAGCAAGAGACCCAGTACTTC
TRBV20-1	TRBJ2-7	-	-	CSARDSLEQYF	TGCAGTGCCCGGGACTCCCTCGAGCAGTACTTC
TRBV7-9	TRBJ2-7	-	once	CASSLVKSAGSYEQYF	TGTGCCAGCAGCTTAGTCAAATCGGCGGGAAGCTACGAGCAGTACTTC
TRBV19	TRBJ1-2	-	-	CASWPRDGFFYGYTF	TGTGCCAGTTGGCCTCGGGACGGCTTTTTTTATGGCTACACCTTC
TRBV18	TRBJ1-1	TRBD1	-	CASSRQGANSEAFF	TGTGCCAGCTCACGACAGGGGGCGAATTCTGAAGCTTTCTTT
TRBV6-1	TRBJ2-7	-	-	CASSDVASFSYEQYF	TGTGCCAGCAGTGATGTCGCCTCCTTCTCCTACGAGCAGTACTTC
TRBV2	TRBJ1-2	-	-	CASSEALRLSDGYGYTF	TGTGCCAGCAGTGAAGCCCTAAGATTATCAGACGGCTATGGCTACACCTTC
TRBV5-4	TRBJ1-2	TRBD1	-	CASSPPGQGANYGYTF	TGTGCCAGCAGCCCGCCGGGACAGGGGGCTAACTATGGCTACACCTTC
TRBV7-8	TRBJ2-2	TRBD2	-	CASSLEGFGGSYTGELFF	TGTGCCAGCAGCTTAGAAGGTTTCGGCGGGAGTTACACCGGGGAGCTGTTTTTT
TRBV4-1	TRBJ2-1	-	-	CASSQGNGQLYNEQFF	TGCGCCAGCAGCCAAGGTAACGGACAGCTCTACAATGAGCAGTTCTTC
TRBV19	TRBJ2-4	-	-	CASSMSGLVGAKNIQYF	TGTGCCAGTAGTATGTCAGGTTTGGTGGGTGCCAAAAACATTCAGTACTTC
TRBV28	TRBJ1-1	TRBD1	few	CASRRGQGDTEAFF	TGTGCCAGCAGACGTGGACAGGGGGACACTGAAGCTTTCTTT
TRBV28	TRBJ2-5	TRBD2	few	CASSGAGGVETQYF	TGTGCCAGCAGCGGGGCGGGGGGTGTCGAGACCCAGTACTTC
TRBV9	TRBJ2-7	-	-	CASSILGGSYEQYF	TGTGCCAGCAGCATTTTAGGCGGGTCCTACGAGCAGTACTTC
TRBV18	TRBJ1-1	TRBD1	-	CASSSRTGQGRKDEAFF	TGTGCCAGCTCATCGCGTACAGGACAGGGGAGAAAGGATGAAGCTTTCTTT
TRBV7-8	TRBJ2-5	TRBD1	-	CASSLVTGWQTQYF	TGTGCCAGCAGCTTAGTGACAGGGTGGCAGACCCAGTACTTC
TRBV7-2	TRBJ2-1	TRBD2	-	CASRRLAGTSYNEQFF	TGTGCCAGCAGGCGACTAGCGGGAACGTCCTACAATGAGCAGTTCTTC
TRBV9	TRBJ2-1	TRBD1	-	CASSETGQGRKEQFF	TGTGCCAGCAGCGAGACGGGACAGGGCCGAAAGGAGCAGTTCTTC
TRBV5-1	TRBJ1-1	TRBD1	-	CASSAGGQGIMNTEAFF	TGCGCCAGCAGCGCGGGTGGACAGGGGATCATGAACACTGAAGCTTTCTTT
TRBV15	TRBJ2-1	TRBD2	-	CATSSGLAVYEQFF	TGTGCCACCAGCAGTGGACTAGCGGTCTATGAGCAGTTCTTC
TRBV6-1	TRBJ2-4	TRBD2	-	CASSESASGGAHF	TGTGCCAGCAGTGAATCTGCTAGCGGGGGGGCGCACTTC
TRBV28	TRBJ1-1	-	-	CASNDQNTEAFF	TGTGCCAGTAATGACCAGAACACTGAAGCTTTCTTT
TRBV10-2	TRBJ2-3	-	-	CARPQNRGGEDTQYF	TGCGCCAGACCTCAAAACAGGGGAGGTGAAGATACGCAGTATTTT
TRBV6-5	TRBJ1-2	-	few	CASRYQLIDGYTF	TGTGCCAGCAGATATCAACTTATTGATGGCTACACCTTC
TRBV28	TRBJ2-3	-	-	CASSSRGGQYFTDTQYF	TGTGCCAGCAGCTCCAGGGGGGGCCAATACTTCACAGATACGCAGTATTTT
TRBV10-3	TRBJ2-5	-	-	CAISESNRQETQYF	TGTGCCATCAGTGAGTCGAATAGGCAAGAGACCCAGTACTTC
TRBV21-1	TRBJ2-6	-	-	CASSKSDGSSGANVLTF	TGTGCCAGCAGCAAATCGGACGGGAGCTCTGGGGCCAACGTCCTGACTTTC
TRBV11-1	TRBJ2-2	TRBD1	once	CASSFGTGNTGELFF	TGTGCCAGCAGCTTTGGGACAGGGAACACCGGGGAGCTGTTTTTT
TRBV5-4	TRBJ2-5	-	-	CASSPWLQETQYF	TGTGCCAGCAGCCCTTGGCTACAAGAGACCCAGTACTTC
TRBV5-4	TRBJ1-6	-	few	CASSLGEGAPLHF	TGTGCCAGCAGCCTGGGGGAGGGAGCACCCCTCCACTTT
TRBV30	TRBJ1-3	-	-	CAWTYFSGNTIYF	TGTGCCTGGACGTACTTCTCTGGAAACACCATATATTTT
TRBV2	TRBJ1-2	-	-	CASSETLYYGYTF	TGTGCCAGCAGTGAGACTCTCTACTATGGCTACACCTTC
TRBV9	TRBJ2-7	TRBD2	few	CASSISGLAGGEQYF	TGTGCCAGCAGCATATCGGGACTAGCGGGAGGTGAGCAGTACTTC